The 26 T cell receptor beta chains reported below all come from one sample, sequenced in a study of blood T cells in healthy people across ages. A second PCR, run for about 6 to 11 cycles, used a sample-barcoded 5' primer plus a J-beta primer mix. TCRdb used MiXCR to reprocess the 5' RACE reads, holding one entry per CDR3 protein. The sample yields approximately 490,000 distinct CDR3 sequences, nearly 25% seen once. Separately, the same data were catalogued under a study of T cells of mothers and their children.

Sequencing input: blood. The receptors derive from a boy aged 5-17 years in good health.

The table lists this clonotype with a few counts. This rearrangement joins TRBV20-1 to TRBJ2-1; D uncertain. The CDR3 totals 11 residues. CDR1 is DFQATT and CDR2 is SNEGSKA in the germline V gene (reference sequence). The CDR3 DNA sequence: TGCACCACAGCATCCTACAATGAGCAGTTCTTC. It is translated as CTTASYNEQFF.

This clonotype occurred a few times. CDR3 region: CASSLVPGYDGYTF. CDR3 DNA sequence: TGCGCCAGCAGCTTGGTCCCCGGGTACGATGGCTACACCTTC. This rearrangement joins TRBV5-1 to TRBJ1-2; D unclear. Between the trimmed V and J ends, which lost 0 bases and 6 bases, there was a span of 12 bases. The CDR3 has 14 residues. CDR1 and CDR2 from the germline V gene are SGHRS and YFSETQ.

This clonotype was observed a handful of times. The chain links TRBV18 to TRBJ2-7; 7 positions match TRBD2. The CDR3 covers 14 residues. V was pared by 4 bases and J by 2 bases, with 5 bases of the junction left unmatched. Germline-derived CDR1 and CDR2 are KGHSH and LQKENI. The CDR3 protein is CASSLRGTAYEQYF. The CDR3 DNA reads TGTGCCAGCTCACTGCGGGGGACGGCCTACGAGCAGTACTTC.

This clonotype has more than one count but fewer than ten. This chain's CDR3 is CASSHRALGRSGQETQYF. The DNA for the CDR3 is TGTGCCAGCAGCCACCGTGCCCTCGGACGATCGGGCCAAGAGACCCAGTACTTC. The chain joins TRBV6-2 or TRBV6-3 to TRBJ2-5; D uncertain. CDR3 length: 18 residues. The germline V and J ends were trimmed by 6 bases and 1 base, with 24 bases remaining between them. Germline V gene data show CDR1 as MNHEY and CDR2 as SVGEGT.

The chain joins TRBV20-1 to TRBJ2-5, with TRBD2 matching 9 bases. The DNA end is more similar to TRBJ2-7, so the J call may be wrong. The CDR3 has 17 residues. In germline, CDR1 is DFQATT, CDR2 SNEGSKA (reference sequence). In DNA form, the CDR3 reads TGCAGTGCTAGAGATCCCTCGGGTAGCGGGGGATCCTACGAGCAGTACTTC. Encoded protein: CSARDPSGSGGSYEQYF.

V usage is TRBV3-1 and J usage is TRBJ2-3; TRBD2 is a possible D gene (5 bases). The V gene's germline CDR1 is LGHDT and CDR2 YNNKEL (reference sequence). The germline V and J ends were trimmed by 0 bases and 4 bases, with 11 bases remaining between them. The CDR3 contains 15 residues. The CDR3 spells CASSQDRDEADTQYF. For the CDR3, the DNA is TGTGCCAGCAGCCAAGATCGGGATGAGGCAGATACGCAGTATTTT.

This chain connects TRBV7-3 to TRBJ2-2, with TRBD2 matching 12 bases. The germline V gene has CDR1 SGHTA and CDR2 FQGTGA. The CDR3 extends over 20 amino acids. Trimming cost V 5 bases and J 3 bases; bases outside gene matches: 16. The CDR3 here is CASSPGIGLAGKVDTGELFF. CDR3 nucleotide sequence: TGTGCCAGCAGCCCCGGGATCGGACTAGCGGGAAAAGTGGACACCGGGGAGCTGTTTTTT. Together with reference TRBV7-3 and TRBJ2-2, the CDR3 gives the full variable domain: GAGVSQTPSNKVTEKGKYVELRCDPISGHTALYWYRQSLGQGPEFLIYFQGTGAADDSGLPNDRFFAVRPEGSVSTLKIQRTERGDSAVYLCASSPGIGLAGKVDTGELFFGEGSRLTVL.

A few counts support this clonotype. The chain is built from TRBV4-3 and TRBJ2-1; D unclear. Trimming removed 1 base at V and 0 bases at J, with 10 bases between. This CDR3 region has 16 residues. The germline CDR1 and CDR2 sequences are LGHNA and YSLEER. This CDR3 reads CASSQVLESSYNEQFF. CDR3 DNA sequence: TGCGCCAGCAGCCAAGTCCTCGAGAGCTCCTACAATGAGCAGTTCTTC.

The chain is built from TRBV9 and TRBJ2-5, with D possibly TRBD1 on 5 matching bases. The DNA end is a closer match to TRBJ2-7, so the J assignment may be wrong. Germline V gene sequence: CDR1 SGDLS, CDR2 YYNGEE. The CDR3 loop spans 14 amino acids. CDR3 protein: CASSVGRAVYEQYF. The CDR3 DNA reads as TGTGCCAGCAGCGTCGGCAGGGCCGTCTACGAGCAGTACTTC.

This chain uses TRBV20-1 with TRBJ2-1; D is undetermined. The CDR3 consists of 11 residues. From germline, CDR1 is DFQATT and CDR2 SNEGSKA (reference sequence). The V and J ends lost 5 bases and 6 bases respectively, with 8 bases between them. For the CDR3, the DNA is TGCAGTGCTGGGCCTAGCAATGAGCAGTTCTTC. This gives the protein CSAGPSNEQFF.

This clonotype occurred a few times. This chain links TRBV20-1 with TRBJ2-7, with a possible D match to TRBD1 (5 bases). The germline V gene encodes CDR1 DFQATT and CDR2 SNEGSKA (reference sequence). The germline V and J ends were trimmed by 1 base and 1 base, with 8 bases remaining between them. This CDR3 contains 13 residues. CDR3 sequence reads: CSARGAGSYEQYF. CDR3 coding DNA: TGCAGTGCTAGAGGGGCAGGGTCCTACGAGCAGTACTTC.

This clonotype was detected a few times. The chain carries TRBV4-3 and TRBJ1-4; possibly TRBD1 for D (5 bases). Germline V gives CDR1 LGHNA, CDR2 YSLEER. The CDR3 has 16 residues. Trimming pared 1 base from V and 3 bases from J, leaving 12 bases between. In DNA, the CDR3 is TGCGCCAGCAGCCAAGGATGGGGGGGACCTAATGAAAAACTGTTTTTT. This translates into CASSQGWGGPNEKLFF.

The table lists this clonotype with a few counts. An end of the junction differs from the germline gene, which may be a read error. CDR3 loop: CAGSLSGTGNTIYF. CDR3 nucleotide sequence: TGTGCCGGCAGTTTATCCGGAACTGGAAACACCATATATTTT. The chain recombines TRBV27 with TRBJ1-3; D not resolved. CDR1 is MNHEY, CDR2 SMNVEV, per germline (reference sequence). CDR3 length: 14 amino acids.

The chain is built from TRBV15 and TRBJ2-5; possibly TRBD1 for D (6 bases). Germline V CDR1 and CDR2: LNHNV, YYDKDF (reference sequence). The CDR3 runs to 15 residues. Deletions cut 0 bases from V and 5 bases from J, with 13 bases between. CDR3 in amino acids: CATSRDRQGIETQYF. In nucleotides, the CDR3 is TGTGCCACCAGCAGAGATCGGCAGGGGATTGAGACCCAGTACTTC.

This clonotype was found a few times. The chain links TRBV7-2 to TRBJ2-1; a possible D gene is TRBD2 (6 bases). Trimming removed 4 bases at V and 0 bases at J, with 13 bases between. This CDR3 is built from 16 residues. The V gene's germline CDR1 is SGHTA and CDR2 FQGNSA. Here the CDR3 DNA reads TGTGCCAGCAGCTCTTTCTGGGACTCCTCCTACAATGAGCAGTTCTTC. This codes for CASSSFWDSSYNEQFF.

This chain connects TRBV2 to TRBJ2-2; D perhaps matches TRBD1 (5 bases). V gave up 6 bases and J gave up 1 base, with 9 bases separating them. CDR1 is SNHLY, CDR2 FYNNEI, per germline. The CDR3 runs 14 residues. Here the CDR3 DNA reads TGTGCCAGCAGGTCACAGGTGAACACCGGGGAGCTGTTTTTT. Residues: CASRSQVNTGELFF.

This clonotype showed up just a few times. The chain is built from TRBV12-3 or TRBV12-4 and TRBJ2-1; D ambiguous. Trimming pared 2 bases from V and 6 bases from J, leaving 23 bases between. The CDR3 totals 18 residues. Here the CDR3 reads CASSLLGTASLGGNEQFF. In DNA form, the CDR3 reads TGTGCCAGCAGTTTATTAGGCACCGCAAGTTTAGGCGGCAATGAGCAGTTCTTC.

V gene TRBV9 combines with J gene TRBJ2-3; the match to TRBD1 covers 7 bases. CDR3 length: 17 amino acids. V gave up 3 bases and J gave up 2 bases; unmatched junction bases: 12. Germline-derived CDR1 and CDR2 are SGDLS and YYNGEE. The CDR3 bases are TGTGCCAGCAGCGGTGGCAGGGGGAGTATACTCACAGATACGCAGTATTTT. This gives the protein CASSGGRGSILTDTQYF.

The CDR3, as DNA: TGTGCCAGCAGCCAAACGGGGCGGGCAAACAATGAGCAGTTCTTC. Encoded protein: CASSQTGRANNEQFF. The V gene is TRBV3-1, the J gene TRBJ2-1, with D perhaps given as TRBD1 or TRBD2 (5 bases each). Germline CDR1 LGHDT, CDR2 YNNKEL (reference sequence). Trimming took off 2 bases at V and 5 bases at J, with 13 bases between the two ends. The CDR3 consists of 15 residues.

This chain joins TRBV7-2 and TRBJ2-6; no clear D gene. The length of the CDR3 is 18 residues. V was clipped by 1 base and J by 0 bases, with 13 bases between them. Germline CDR1 is SGHTA and CDR2 is FQGNSA. This chain's CDR3 is CASSLGSTALSGANVLTF. The CDR3, as DNA: TGTGCCAGCAGCTTAGGTTCCACAGCGCTCTCTGGGGCCAACGTCCTGACTTTC. Variable domain in full (rest from reference TRBV7-2 and TRBJ2-6): GAGVSQSPSNKVTEKGKDVELRCDPISGHTALYWYRQSLGQGLEFLIYFQGNSAPDKSGLPSDRFSAERTGGSVSTLTIQRTQQEDSAVYLCASSLGSTALSGANVLTFGAGSRLTVL.

The chain employs TRBV29-1 and TRBJ2-7; 9 bases are shared with TRBD1. Trimming cost V 5 bases and J 2 bases; bases outside gene matches: 1. CDR3 length: 12 residues. Germline values: CDR1 SQVTM, CDR2 ANQGSEA. The DNA of the CDR3 is TGCAGCGTTCGGGACAGGGCCTACGAGCAGTACTTC. Translation gives CSVRDRAYEQYF.

The chain links TRBV10-3 to TRBJ1-1, with D possibly matching TRBD1 (5 bases). Germline V CDR1 and CDR2: ENHRY, SYGVKD. CDR3 length: 14 amino acids. V lost 0 bases and J lost 5, with 10 bases in between. For the CDR3, the DNA is TGTGCCATCAGTGAGTCCGCTGGGGGGACTGAAGCTTTCTTT. Its translation is CAISESAGGTEAFF.

The rearrangement uses TRBV2 and TRBJ2-7, with 10 bases lining up with TRBD2. V shed 6 bases and J 0 bases; nucleotides not matched to a gene: 2. This CDR3 comprises 14 residues. Germline-derived CDR1 and CDR2 are SNHLY and FYNNEI. The CDR3 reads CASSGTSDSYEQYF. CDR3 nucleotide sequence: TGTGCCAGCAGCGGGACTAGCGACTCCTACGAGCAGTACTTC.

The sample holds many counts of this clonotype. DNA of the CDR3: TGTGCCAGCAGTGGGGGACTAGCGGAAGAGACCCAGTACTTC. It translates to CASSGGLAEETQYF. This chain joins TRBV6-1 and TRBJ2-5; TRBD2 matches at 11 bases. CDR3 length: 14 residues. Germline V gives CDR1 MNHNS, CDR2 SASEGT. V was clipped by 4 bases and J by 3 bases; unmatched bases: 1.

The CDR3 loop is CASSPPHRGPTNEKLFF. CDR3 coding DNA: TGTGCCAGCAGCCCCCCTCACAGGGGACCAACTAATGAAAAACTGTTTTTT. The rearrangement uses TRBV7-9 and TRBJ1-4, with TRBD1 matching over 7 bases. The V gene's germline CDR1 is SEHNR and CDR2 FQNEAQ (reference sequence). This CDR3 has 17 amino acids. V was clipped by 5 bases and J by 0 bases; unmatched bases: 9.

The V call is TRBV7-2, the J call TRBJ1-4; tentatively, D is TRBD1 (5 bases). This CDR3 has 18 residues. The germline V gene encodes CDR1 SGHTA and CDR2 FQGNSA. Trimming took off 1 base at V and 5 bases at J, with 20 bases between the two ends. The CDR3 is CASSLGGLGAALNEKLFF. The DNA of the CDR3 is TGTGCCAGCAGCTTAGGGGGACTCGGCGCCGCCCTAAATGAAAAACTGTTTTTT.